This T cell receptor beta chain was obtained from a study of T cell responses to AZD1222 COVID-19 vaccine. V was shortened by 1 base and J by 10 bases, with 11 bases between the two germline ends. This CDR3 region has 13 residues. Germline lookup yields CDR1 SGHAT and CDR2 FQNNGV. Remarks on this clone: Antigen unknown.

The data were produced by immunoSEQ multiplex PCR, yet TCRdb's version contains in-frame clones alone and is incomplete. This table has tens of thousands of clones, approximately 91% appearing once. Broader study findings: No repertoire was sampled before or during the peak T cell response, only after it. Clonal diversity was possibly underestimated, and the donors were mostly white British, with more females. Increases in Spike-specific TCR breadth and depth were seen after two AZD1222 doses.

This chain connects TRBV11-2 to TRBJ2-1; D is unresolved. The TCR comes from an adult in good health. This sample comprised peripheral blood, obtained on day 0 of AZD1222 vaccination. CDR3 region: CASSLGRRSEQFF. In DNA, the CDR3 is TGTGCCAGCAGCTTAGGTCGCAGGAGCGAGCAGTTCTTC.